These 8 T cell receptor beta chains originate from one sample sequenced in a study of OX40 agonist ivuxolimab in advanced cancers. Clones were sequenced by immunoSEQ multiplex PCR, and TCRdb holds only the in-frame ones, with some missing. The sample carries 81,000 or so clones, more than 85% recorded once. The specimen comprised CD4+ or CD8+ T cells sorted from blood, sampled in a trial of the OX40 agonist ivuxolimab. All receptors derive from an adult with an advanced solid tumor such as melanoma, head and neck, liver or kidney cancer.

The rearrangement joins TRBV4-1 to TRBJ1-1; D possibly corresponds to TRBD1 (5 bases). Trimming removed 3 bases at V and 4 bases at J, with 9 bases between. This CDR3 is 13 amino acids long. CDR1 is MGHRA and CDR2 is YSYEKL in the germline V gene. The CDR3 sequence: CASSQGEVTEAFF. CDR3 bases: TGCGCCAGCAGCCAGGGGGAGGTCACTGAAGCTTTCTTT.

The chain uses TRBV6-6 and TRBJ2-7; 9 nucleotides agree with TRBD1. Germline V gene lookup returns CDR1 MNHNY and CDR2 SVGAGI (reference sequence). J lost 3 bases, V lost 2 bases, and 5 bases had no gene match. This CDR3 is built from 15 residues. CDR3 in DNA: TGTGCCAGCAGTTACACTAGACAGGGGGACTACGAGCAGTACTTC. Residues: CASSYTRQGDYEQYF.

The V call is TRBV27, the J call TRBJ2-2, with TRBD1 matching over 9 bases. After removal of 1 base from V and 0 bases from J, the junction contained 0 bases not matched to a gene. The CDR3 consists of 16 residues. Germline V gene lookup returns CDR1 MNHEY and CDR2 SMNVEV (reference sequence). The CDR3 loop reads CASSLWTGANTGELFF. The CDR3 DNA is TGTGCCAGCAGTTTATGGACAGGGGCGAACACCGGGGAGCTGTTTTTT.

The rearrangement joins TRBV7-9 to TRBJ1-2; D unclear. Germline V gene sequence: CDR1 SEHNR, CDR2 FQNEAQ (reference sequence). V dropped 5 bases and J dropped 1 base, with 8 bases sitting between them. This CDR3 region has 13 residues. This CDR3 reads CASSVADNYGYTF. The CDR3 DNA follows: TGTGCCAGCAGCGTGGCAGATAACTATGGCTACACCTTC.

This rearrangement joins TRBV7-9 to TRBJ2-5; D uncertain. CDR1 SEHNR and CDR2 FQNEAQ come from the germline V gene (reference sequence). The CDR3 length is 13 residues. With 3 bases removed from V and 2 bases from J, the gap between germline ends came to 7 bases. In nucleotides, the CDR3 is TGTGCCAGCAGCTTGCAGATTCAAGAGACCCAGTACTTC. It translates to CASSLQIQETQYF.

The rearrangement links TRBV7-9 to TRBJ1-4; D call uncertain. Trimming left V 1 base short and J 3 bases short, with 6 bases between. This CDR3 has 14 residues. In germline, CDR1 is SEHNR, CDR2 FQNEAQ (reference sequence). CDR3 sequence reads: CASSLVGSNEKLFF. The CDR3 bases are TGTGCCAGCAGCTTAGTCGGCTCTAATGAAAAACTGTTTTTT. The full variable domain, completed using reference TRBV7-9 and TRBJ1-4, is DTGVSQNPRHKITKRGQNVTFRCDPISEHNRLYWYRQTLGQGPEFLTYFQNEAQLEKSRLLSDRFSAERPKGSFSTLEIQRTEQGDSAMYLCASSLVGSNEKLFFGSGTQLSVL.

The J gene is TRBJ1-4, the V gene TRBV4-3, with 9 bases identical to TRBD1. Germline CDR1 and CDR2: LGHNA and YSLEER. The CDR3 runs to 16 residues. Trimming at V came to 0 bases and at J to 7 bases, leaving 6 bases not matched to a gene. The chain's CDR3 is CASSQEWDREVEKLFF. The DNA of the CDR3 is TGCGCCAGCAGCCAAGAGTGGGACAGGGAAGTTGAAAAACTGTTTTTT.

The chain recombines TRBV13 with TRBJ1-1, with D possibly matching TRBD1 (6 bases). Germline CDR1 is PRHDT and CDR2 is FYEKMQ (reference sequence). The V gene lost 4 bases and the J gene lost 10 bases, with 22 bases spanning the gap. CDR3 length: 15 residues. This chain's CDR3 is CASSSSQTGFGGAFF. CDR3 in DNA: TGTGCCAGCAGCTCATCGCAAACAGGGTTCGGGGGAGCTTTCTTT.